This section outlines one T cell receptor (beta chain) sequence together with its context. This record belongs to a study of CD8+ T cells in alopecia areata. On the study more broadly: Treated patients swallowed 5 to 10 mg of oral tofacitinib twice daily. The duration of tofacitinib was 6 to 18 months, with 6 months off drug afterward.

Collection of lesional scalp punch biopsies and peripheral blood was performed in alopecia areata patients. Germline V gene data show CDR1 as SEHNR and CDR2 as FQNEAQ (reference sequence). There are 18 residues in the CDR3. V lost 2 bases to trimming and J lost 7 bases, with 27 bases between them. Reverse transcription of extracted RNA yielded cDNA, which provided the sequencing template. Assay: immunoSEQ multiplex PCR; the TCRdb copy retains only in-frame clones and omits some. The repertoire holds 130,000 to 150,000 clones, with about 89% as singletons. This chain uses TRBV7-9 with TRBJ2-7; the D call may be TRBD1 or TRBD2 (6 bases each). This specimen was CD8+ T cells sorted from blood, taken at week 0. The TCR was taken from a human donor with alopecia areata. The CDR3: CASSLIGRVPVLGGEQYF. In nucleotides, the CDR3 is TGTGCCAGCAGCTTAATCGGCAGGGTCCCCGTTCTAGGGGGGGAGCAGTACTTC.